This TCR beta chain was profiled in a study of T cells after posttransplantation cyclophosphamide. A remark on this clone: Antigen: not known.

V dropped 4 bases and J dropped 8 bases, with 14 bases sitting between them. This CDR3 is 13 amino acids long. Germline lookup yields CDR1 SGHTA and CDR2 FQGTGA. Study-level findings and limits: TRB overlap between skin or GI tissue T cells and blood was limited. After PTCy, TRB diversity resembled that of CNI/methotrexate controls. Later blood repertoires were often dominated by clones from the donor CD8+ memory compartment.

This table comes from immunoSEQ multiplex PCR, and its TCRdb copy is limited to in-frame clones, with some not included. This sample has around 30,000 clones, with approximately 90% found just once. The sequenced sample was PBMCs. The TCR sequence derives from a middle-aged woman with a blood cancer, CMV-positive, and with a related stem cell donor. The chain recombines TRBV7-3 with TRBJ1-2; maybe TRBD1 (5 bases). The CDR3 protein is CASSSGTGGGYTF. CDR3 DNA sequence: TGTGCCAGCAGCTCGGGGACCGGGGGAGGCTACACCTTC.